The 13 T cell receptor beta chains below were found in one sample sequenced in a study of T cells in Graves' hyperthyroidism and ophthalmopathy. The source material, RNA transcripts, was used to amplify TCR beta CDR3 regions. The study used the HTBI primer set for a first-round RT-PCR of the TCR CDR3. TCRdb used MiXCR to reprocess the multiplex PCR reads, holding one entry per CDR3 protein. The table has hundreds of thousands of distinct CDR3 sequences, more than 14% seen once. Sequenced sample: blood. Receptor source: a woman aged 45-60 years with Graves' ophthalmopathy.

This clonotype has a count of ten or more. The genes are TRBV4-3 and TRBJ2-7; D not certain. CDR3 length: 13 amino acids. Trimming took off 1 base at V and 4 bases at J, with 8 bases between the two ends. CDR1 is LGHNA, CDR2 YSLEER, per germline. The CDR3 protein is CASSQAPLYEQYF. CDR3 DNA sequence: TGCGCCAGCAGCCAAGCCCCCCTATACGAGCAGTACTTC.

This clonotype was counted at least ten times. The chain carries TRBV11-3 and TRBJ2-1; TRBD1 aligns across 8 bases. Trimming cost V 5 bases and J 3 bases; bases outside gene matches: 6. CDR3 length: 15 amino acids. Germline loops: CDR1 SGHNT, CDR2 YENEEA. The chain's CDR3 is CASSQMGTGYNEQFF. CDR3 nucleotide sequence: TGTGCCAGCAGCCAAATGGGGACAGGCTACAATGAGCAGTTCTTC. The whole variable domain, filled in from reference TRBV11-3 and TRBJ2-1, reads EAGVVQSPRYKIIEKKQPVAFWCNPISGHNTLYWYLQNLGQGPELLIRYENEEAVDDSQLPKDRFSAERLKGVDSTLKIQPAELGDSAVYLCASSQMGTGYNEQFFGPGTRLTVL.

This clonotype was observed many times. Sequence at one end of the junction differs from germline and may be a read error. The rearrangement joins TRBV12-3 or TRBV12-4 to TRBJ2-7, with TRBD2 identical over 10 bases. The CDR3 totals 17 residues. The CDR3, as DNA: TGTGCCAGCAGCTTAGCCCTAACTAGCGGGAATGAATACGAGCAGTACTTC. Encoded protein: CASSLALTSGNEYEQYF.

This clonotype occurred a few times. The chain is built from TRBV20-1 and TRBJ2-7; the D gene is possibly TRBD2 (6 bases). Germline CDR1 and CDR2: DFQATT and SNEGSKA (reference sequence). CDR3 length: 14 amino acids. V was cut by 0 bases and J by 2 bases, with 11 bases left in between. For the CDR3, the DNA is TGCAGTGCTAGAGAAGGGGAGGCTACCTACGAGCAGTACTTC. Translated: CSAREGEATYEQYF.

This clonotype was seen a handful of times. The chain joins TRBV11-3 to TRBJ2-1, with D unresolved. Between the trimmed V and J ends, which lost 3 bases and 8 bases, there was a span of 5 bases. CDR1 and CDR2 (germline): SGHNT, YENEEA. This CDR3 has 11 residues. The chain's CDR3 is CASSLIDEQFF. CDR3 bases: TGTGCCAGCAGCTTGATAGATGAGCAGTTCTTC.

This clonotype was counted many times. The V gene is TRBV28, the J gene TRBJ1-1; no definite D call. Trimming stripped 3 bases from V and 4 bases from J, with 9 bases between. The CDR3 totals 13 residues. Germline loops: CDR1 MDHEN, CDR2 SYDVKM. The CDR3: CASSFRVGTEAFF. The CDR3 DNA is TGTGCCAGCAGTTTCAGAGTAGGCACTGAAGCTTTCTTT.

This clonotype occurred a few times. This chain joins TRBV7-9 and TRBJ2-1; 7 bases align to TRBD1. Germline V gives CDR1 SEHNR, CDR2 FQNEAQ (reference sequence). The CDR3 spans 15 residues. The J segment lost 4 bases and the V segment lost 5 bases, leaving 8 bases of the junction unmatched. The CDR3 DNA sequence: TGTGCCAGCAGCGAAAGACAGGGAGTGTACAATGAGCAGTTCTTC. It encodes CASSERQGVYNEQFF. Supplemented by reference TRBV7-9 and TRBJ2-1, the full variable domain reads DTGVSQNPRHKITKRGQNVTFRCDPISEHNRLYWYRQTLGQGPEFLTYFQNEAQLEKSRLLSDRFSAERPKGSFSTLEIQRTEQGDSAMYLCASSERQGVYNEQFFGPGTRLTVL.

There are a few counts of this clonotype. This chain uses TRBV4-2 with TRBJ2-3; D may be TRBD1 (5 bases). This CDR3 has 16 residues. V lost 4 bases and J 0 bases, leaving 14 bases between the germline ends. Per the germline V gene, CDR1 is LGHNA and CDR2 is YNFKEQ. CDR3 in amino acids: CASSPGQLSSTDTQYF. The CDR3 region has the DNA TGTGCCAGCAGCCCAGGACAATTATCTAGCACAGATACGCAGTATTTT.

This clonotype was seen a few times. The chain employs TRBV4-2 and TRBJ2-7; D gene unclear. This CDR3 contains 15 residues. Trimming stripped 0 bases from V and 3 bases from J, with 12 bases between. Germline V gives CDR1 LGHNA, CDR2 YNFKEQ. The CDR3 DNA reads TGTGCCAGCAGCCAAGATAACCAGTTCCTCTACGAGCAGTACTTC. Amino acids: CASSQDNQFLYEQYF.

This clonotype showed up many times. V gene TRBV11-3 combines with J gene TRBJ2-3, with D possibly TRBD2 on 6 matching bases. The CDR3 contains 17 residues. The V and J ends lost 0 bases and 0 bases respectively, with 13 bases between them. From germline, CDR1 is SGHNT and CDR2 YENEEA. For the CDR3, the DNA is TGTGCCAGCAGCTTAGATGGCGGCGGAGGGAGCACAGATACGCAGTATTTT. Translated, it gives CASSLDGGGGSTDTQYF. Full variable domain (remainder filled in from reference TRBV11-3 and TRBJ2-3): EAGVVQSPRYKIIEKKQPVAFWCNPISGHNTLYWYLQNLGQGPELLIRYENEEAVDDSQLPKDRFSAERLKGVDSTLKIQPAELGDSAVYLCASSLDGGGGSTDTQYFGPGTRLTVL.

In its sample, this clonotype was seen a few times. A read error may account for a junction end that differs from germline. The chain combines TRBV7-8 with TRBJ1-2; D is unresolved. This CDR3 has 14 amino acids. CDR1 is SGHVS and CDR2 is FQNEAQ in the germline V gene. CDR3 in DNA: TGTGCCAGCAGCTTAGTAAGGGAAAACTATGGCTACGCCTTC. Protein product: CASSLVRENYGYAF.

This clonotype has only a few counts. This chain joins TRBV28 and TRBJ2-7, with D unclear. Trimming removed 5 bases from V and 9 bases from J, with 8 bases in between. Looked up from germline, CDR1 is MDHEN and CDR2 is SYDVKM. This CDR3 contains 10 residues. The DNA for the CDR3 is TGTGCCAGCAGTGCAAGCTCGCAGTACTTC. Its protein product is CASSASSQYF.

The chain carries TRBV10-3 and TRBJ2-3; D gene unclear. The J call is uncertain, as TRBJ1-5 better fits the DNA end. The CDR3 covers 14 residues. Germline V gene lookup returns CDR1 ENHRY and CDR2 SYGVKD. CDR3 region: CAISESRSTDTQHF. CDR3 sequence (DNA): TGTGCCATCAGTGAGTCGAGGTCGACTGATACGCAGCATTTT.